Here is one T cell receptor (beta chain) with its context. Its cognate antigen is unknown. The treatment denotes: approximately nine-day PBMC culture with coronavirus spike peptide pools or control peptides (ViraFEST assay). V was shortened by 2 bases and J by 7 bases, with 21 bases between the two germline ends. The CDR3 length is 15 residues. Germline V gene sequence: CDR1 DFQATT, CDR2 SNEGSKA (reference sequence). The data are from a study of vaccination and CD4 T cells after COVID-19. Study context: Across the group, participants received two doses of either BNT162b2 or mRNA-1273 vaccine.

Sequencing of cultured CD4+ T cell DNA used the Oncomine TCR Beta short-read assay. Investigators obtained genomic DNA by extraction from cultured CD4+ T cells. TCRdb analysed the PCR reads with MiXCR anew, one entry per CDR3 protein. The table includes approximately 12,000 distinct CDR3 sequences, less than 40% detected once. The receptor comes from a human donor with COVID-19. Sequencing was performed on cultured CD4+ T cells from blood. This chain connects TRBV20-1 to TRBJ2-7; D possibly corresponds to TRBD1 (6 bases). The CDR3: CSARPQEWGQLEQYF. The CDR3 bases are TGCAGTGCTAGACCTCAGGAATGGGGGCAGCTTGAGCAGTACTTC.